Below are 17 T cell receptor beta chains sequenced from a single sample in a study of blood T cell repertoires in COVID-19. The protocol was immunoSEQ multiplex PCR, while the TCRdb copy is restricted to in-frame clones and leaves out a portion. This sample has around 68,000 clones; 80% to 95% occur once, and the top ten carry roughly 3%. The specimen sequenced was peripheral blood. These receptors were obtained from a man in his sixties or seventies with active COVID-19.

V is TRBV18 and J is TRBJ2-5; 9 nucleotides match TRBD1. This CDR3 region has 14 residues. Germline V lookup: CDR1 KGHSH, CDR2 LQKENI. Trimming cost V 4 bases and J 3 bases; bases outside gene matches: 3. CDR3 in DNA: TGTGCCAGCTCACGGACAGGGGTGAAAGAGACCCAGTACTTC. This codes for CASSRTGVKETQYF. The whole variable domain, remainder taken from reference TRBV18 and TRBJ2-5, is NAGVMQNPRHLVRRRGQEARLRCSPMKGHSHVYWYRQLPEEGLKFMVYLQKENIIDESGMPKERFSAEFPKEGPSILRIQQVVRGDSAAYFCASSRTGVKETQYFGPGTRLLVL.

V is TRBV27 and J is TRBJ1-1; D might be TRBD1 (5 bases). The V end was cut by 5 bases, the J end by 10 bases, with 26 bases between. The CDR3 consists of 16 residues. The germline V gene encodes CDR1 MNHEY and CDR2 SMNVEV (reference sequence). CDR3 region: CASSTLSPGFRLGAFF. The CDR3 region has the DNA TGTGCCAGCAGTACCCTCTCCCCAGGGTTTAGGTTGGGAGCTTTCTTT.

The gene calls are TRBV2 and TRBJ1-2; 8 bases are shared with TRBD1. Losses at the gene ends were 4 bases for V and 8 bases for J; bases not matched to a gene: 6. The CDR3 sequence is 13 residues long. In germline, CDR1 is SNHLY, CDR2 FYNNEI. CDR3 nucleotide sequence: TGTGCCAGCAGTGGGACAGGGTCGGGAGGCTACACCTTC. Amino acid sequence: CASSGTGSGGYTF.

This chain joins TRBV19 and TRBJ2-3; a possible D gene is TRBD1 (5 bases). There are 15 residues in the CDR3. Germline-derived CDR1 and CDR2 are LNHDA and SQIVND (reference sequence). Trimming took off 4 bases at V and 5 bases at J, with 16 bases between the two ends. CDR3 DNA sequence: TGTGCCAGTAGTACCCGACAGTCGTTGGGAGATACGCAGTATTTT. This encodes CASSTRQSLGDTQYF.

V usage is TRBV6-6 and J usage is TRBJ2-1, with 9 bases that match TRBD2. V dropped 5 bases and J dropped 3; count of bases not matched to a gene: 5. The CDR3 extends over 15 amino acids. In germline, CDR1 is MNHNY, CDR2 SVGAGI (reference sequence). CDR3 in amino acids: CASSTDSGSYNEQFF. The CDR3 bases are TGTGCCAGCAGTACCGATAGCGGGAGCTACAATGAGCAGTTCTTC.

This rearrangement joins TRBV10-2 to TRBJ1-2; D not certain. The V gene lost 0 bases and the J gene lost 4 bases, with 6 bases spanning the gap. Germline CDR1 WSHSY, CDR2 SAAADI. CDR3 length: 13 amino acids. The CDR3 sequence: CASSESTLYGYTF. CDR3 in DNA: TGCGCCAGCAGTGAGTCGACTCTCTATGGCTACACCTTC.

This clone was seen once. The rearrangement joins TRBV11-2 to TRBJ1-2; TRBD1 matches at 7 bases. This CDR3 has 13 amino acids. Germline V gene data show CDR1 as SGHAT and CDR2 as FQNNGV. The trim removed 7 bases at V and 7 bases at J, leaving 9 bases unmatched. The DNA of the CDR3 is TGTGCCAGCACCATAACAGGGGTCTCTGGCTACACCTTC. As protein: CASTITGVSGYTF.

This clone has just one count. The gene calls are TRBV7-2 and TRBJ1-4; TRBD1 matches at 9 bases. V shed 0 bases and J 10 bases; nucleotides not matched to a gene: 9. The germline V gene has CDR1 SGHTA and CDR2 FQGNSA. The CDR3 has 16 amino acids. CDR3 loop: CASSLAVGTGQLKLFF. In DNA, the CDR3 is TGTGCCAGCAGCTTAGCGGTTGGGACAGGGCAGTTAAAACTGTTTTTT.

This chain links TRBV12-3 or TRBV12-4 with TRBJ2-2, with D possibly matching TRBD1 (6 bases). CDR3 length: 12 amino acids. The CDR3 reads CAGQSGAGELFF. In DNA form, the CDR3 reads TGTGCTGGACAGTCTGGCGCCGGGGAGCTGTTTTTT.

The chain combines TRBV19 with TRBJ1-1; 7 nucleotides match TRBD1. Germline V CDR1 and CDR2: LNHDA, SQIVND (reference sequence). CDR3 length: 17 residues. After removal of 6 bases from V and 1 base from J, the junction contained 14 bases not matched to a gene. CDR3 DNA sequence: TGTGCCAGTAGCCGACAGGGTTTCGGGAACCCGAACACTGAAGCTTTCTTT. It is translated as CASSRQGFGNPNTEAFF.

J is TRBJ2-4 and V is TRBV11-2; D might be TRBD2 (6 bases). V lost 5 bases and J 2 bases, leaving 7 bases between the germline ends. Germline V gene sequence: CDR1 SGHAT, CDR2 FQNNGV. The CDR3 runs 13 residues. The CDR3 loop reads CASSTSSKNIQYF. The CDR3 nucleotides read TGTGCCAGCAGCACTAGCTCCAAAAACATTCAGTACTTC.

The chain is built from TRBV27 and TRBJ2-5; the match to TRBD2 covers 7 bases. This CDR3 has 14 amino acids. The V and J ends lost 0 bases and 5 bases, in that order; junction bases with no gene match: 3. Germline CDR1 MNHEY, CDR2 SMNVEV (reference sequence). The CDR3 DNA sequence: TGTGCCAGCAGTTTATCGACTAGCTGGGAGACCCAGTACTTC. Translation gives CASSLSTSWETQYF.

This chain connects TRBV3-1 (or the pseudogene TRBV3-2) to TRBJ2-1; 7 positions match TRBD1. This CDR3 has 14 amino acids. Per germline, CDR1 LGHDT and CDR2 YNNKEL (reference sequence). The trim removed 7 bases at V and 7 bases at J, leaving 10 bases unmatched. The CDR3 reads CASNTEGQQNEQFF. The CDR3 coding sequence is TGTGCCAGCAACACAGAGGGACAGCAGAATGAGCAGTTCTTC.

This rearrangement joins TRBV19 to TRBJ1-2; TRBD1 might be the D (6 bases). Germline V gene data show CDR1 as LNHDA and CDR2 as SQIVND (reference sequence). The V end lost 5 bases, the J end lost 5 bases, and 9 bases lay between the germline ends. This CDR3 has 12 residues. The DNA of the CDR3 is TGTGCCAGTAGTGCCAGGGGTTATGGCTACACCTTC. Translated: CASSARGYGYTF.

The J gene is TRBJ1-5, the V gene TRBV10-1; D not certain. The V and J ends lost 9 bases and 3 bases respectively, with 9 bases between them. The CDR3 extends over 12 amino acids. Germline CDR1 reads WNHNN; CDR2 reads SYGVQD (reference sequence). CDR3 nucleotide sequence: TGCGCCAGTAGCATCACCAATCAGCCCCAGCATTTT. It encodes CASSITNQPQHF.

The CDR3 loop is CASSPRTDYYEQYF. As DNA, the CDR3 is TGTGCCAGCAGCCCCAGGACCGACTATTACGAGCAGTACTTC. This chain links TRBV11-2 with TRBJ2-7; D is perhaps TRBD2 (5 bases). Germline V gene lookup returns CDR1 SGHAT and CDR2 FQNNGV. V lost 5 bases to trimming and J lost 4 bases, with 15 bases between them. The CDR3 is 14 amino acids.

This chain joins TRBV18 and TRBJ2-5; a possible D gene is TRBD1 (5 bases). This CDR3 comprises 14 residues. The germline gives CDR1 KGHSH, CDR2 LQKENI. V was clipped by 1 base and J by 9 bases, with 15 bases between them. CDR3 sequence reads: CASSPQDTVRPQYF. The CDR3 DNA sequence: TGTGCCAGCTCACCACAGGACACCGTCCGTCCCCAGTACTTC.